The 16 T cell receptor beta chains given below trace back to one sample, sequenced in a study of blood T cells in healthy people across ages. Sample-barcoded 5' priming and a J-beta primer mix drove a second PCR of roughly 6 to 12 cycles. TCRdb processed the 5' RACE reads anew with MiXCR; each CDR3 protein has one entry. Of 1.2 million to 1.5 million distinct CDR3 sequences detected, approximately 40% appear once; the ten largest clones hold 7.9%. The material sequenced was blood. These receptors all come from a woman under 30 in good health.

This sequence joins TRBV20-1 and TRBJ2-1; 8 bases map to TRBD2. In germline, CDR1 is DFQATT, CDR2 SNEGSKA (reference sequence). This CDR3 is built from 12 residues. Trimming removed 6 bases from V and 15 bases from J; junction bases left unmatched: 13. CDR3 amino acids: CSAKGLSGRSFF. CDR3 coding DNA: TGCAGTGCGAAGGGACTAAGCGGGAGATCGTTCTTC.

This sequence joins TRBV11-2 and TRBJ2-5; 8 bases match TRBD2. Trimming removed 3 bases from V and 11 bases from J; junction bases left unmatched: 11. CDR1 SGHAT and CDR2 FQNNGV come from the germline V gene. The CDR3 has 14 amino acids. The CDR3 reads CASSLFGGDNEQYF. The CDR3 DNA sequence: TGTGCCAGCAGCTTGTTCGGGGGGGACAATGAGCAGTACTTC.

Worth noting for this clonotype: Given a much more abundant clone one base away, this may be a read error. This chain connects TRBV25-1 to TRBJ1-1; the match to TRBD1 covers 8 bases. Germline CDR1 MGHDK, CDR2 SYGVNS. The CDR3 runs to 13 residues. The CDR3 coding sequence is TGTGCCAACAGTGGGACAGGGAACACTGAAGCTTTCTTT. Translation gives CANSGTGNTEAFF.

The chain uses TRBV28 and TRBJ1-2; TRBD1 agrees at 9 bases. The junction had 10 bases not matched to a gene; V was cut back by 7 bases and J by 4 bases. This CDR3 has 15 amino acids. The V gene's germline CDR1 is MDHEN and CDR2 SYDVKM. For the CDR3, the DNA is TGTGCCAGCAACCCGGGGACAGGGAACCTCTATGGCTACACCTTC. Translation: CASNPGTGNLYGYTF.

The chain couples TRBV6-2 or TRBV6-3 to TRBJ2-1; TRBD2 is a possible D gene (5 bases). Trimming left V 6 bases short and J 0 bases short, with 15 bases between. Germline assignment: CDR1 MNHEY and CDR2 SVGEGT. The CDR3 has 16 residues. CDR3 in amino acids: CASRGREPSSYNEQFF. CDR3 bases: TGTGCCAGCAGAGGTCGGGAACCTTCCTCCTACAATGAGCAGTTCTTC.

The CDR3, as DNA: TGTGCCAGCAGTTACACTTCGACGTACGCAGATACGCAGTATTTT. Translated, it gives CASSYTSTYADTQYF. The V gene is TRBV6-5, the J gene TRBJ2-3; D gene ambiguous. Trimming removed 2 bases from V and 4 bases from J, with 13 bases in between. This CDR3 spans 15 amino acids. Looked up from germline, CDR1 is MNHEY and CDR2 is SVGAGI.

DNA for the CDR3: TGTGCCAGCAGCCAATACTCCGCGAAGGACAGGGGCAACGCCTACACCTTC. The encoded protein is CASSQYSAKDRGNAYTF. The chain links TRBV7-8 to TRBJ1-2, with 9 bases aligning to TRBD1. There are 17 residues in the CDR3. The J segment lost 10 bases and the V segment lost 5 bases, leaving 20 bases of the junction unmatched. Looked up from germline, CDR1 is SGHVS and CDR2 is FQNEAQ.

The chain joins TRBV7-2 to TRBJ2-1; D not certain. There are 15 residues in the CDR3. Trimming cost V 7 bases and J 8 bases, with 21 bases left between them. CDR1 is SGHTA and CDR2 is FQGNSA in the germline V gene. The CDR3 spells CASTNNPNPHHEQFF. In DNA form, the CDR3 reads TGTGCCAGCACCAACAATCCTAACCCGCACCATGAGCAGTTCTTC.

CDR3 sequence (DNA): TGTGCCAGCAGTGGGGGGCTCCCCGAGCAGTACTTC. Translated: CASSGGLPEQYF. V is TRBV28 and J is TRBJ2-7; tentatively, D is TRBD1 or TRBD2 (6 bases each). Germline assignment: CDR1 MDHEN and CDR2 SYDVKM. The CDR3 is 12 amino acids. Trimming took 5 bases from V and 6 from J, leaving 11 bases between them.

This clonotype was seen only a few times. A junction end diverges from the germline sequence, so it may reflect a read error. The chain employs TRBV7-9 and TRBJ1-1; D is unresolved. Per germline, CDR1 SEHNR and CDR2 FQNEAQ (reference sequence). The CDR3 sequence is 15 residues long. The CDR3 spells CASSLAGSRNTEAFF. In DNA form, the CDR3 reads TGTGCCAGCAGCCTAGCTGGGAGTAGGAACACTGAAGCTTTCTTT.

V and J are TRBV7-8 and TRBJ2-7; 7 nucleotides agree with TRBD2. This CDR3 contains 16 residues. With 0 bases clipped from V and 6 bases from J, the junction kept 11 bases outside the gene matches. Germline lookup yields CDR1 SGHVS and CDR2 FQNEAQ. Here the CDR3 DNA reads TGTGCCAGCAGCTTAGCCACGGCGGGAGATTCGTCCGAGCAGTACTTC. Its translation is CASSLATAGDSSEQYF.

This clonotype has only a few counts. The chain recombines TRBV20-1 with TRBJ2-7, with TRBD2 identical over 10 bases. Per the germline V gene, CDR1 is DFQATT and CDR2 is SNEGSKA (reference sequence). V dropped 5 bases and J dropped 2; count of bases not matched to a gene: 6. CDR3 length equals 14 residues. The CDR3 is CSAPKREGTYEQYF. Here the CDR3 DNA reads TGCAGTGCTCCTAAGCGGGAGGGTACCTACGAGCAGTACTTC.

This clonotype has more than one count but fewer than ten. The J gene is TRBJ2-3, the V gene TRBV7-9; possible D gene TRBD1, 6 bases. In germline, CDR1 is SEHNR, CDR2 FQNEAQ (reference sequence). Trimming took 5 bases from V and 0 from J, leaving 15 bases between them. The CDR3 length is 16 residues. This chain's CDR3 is CASSLSVGQSTDTQYF. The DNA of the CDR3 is TGTGCCAGCAGCCTTAGTGTCGGACAGAGCACAGATACGCAGTATTTT.

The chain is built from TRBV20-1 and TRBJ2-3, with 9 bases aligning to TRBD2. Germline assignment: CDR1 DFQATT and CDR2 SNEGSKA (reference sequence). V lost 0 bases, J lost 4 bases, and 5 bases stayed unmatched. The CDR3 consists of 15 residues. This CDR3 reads CSARDRTSGPDTQYF. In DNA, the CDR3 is TGCAGTGCTAGAGATCGTACTAGCGGGCCAGATACGCAGTATTTT.

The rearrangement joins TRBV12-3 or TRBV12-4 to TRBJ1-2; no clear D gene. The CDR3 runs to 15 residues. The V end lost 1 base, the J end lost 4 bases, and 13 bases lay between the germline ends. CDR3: CASSLVFGVGYGYTF. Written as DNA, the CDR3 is TGTGCCAGCAGTTTAGTTTTCGGGGTTGGCTATGGCTACACCTTC.

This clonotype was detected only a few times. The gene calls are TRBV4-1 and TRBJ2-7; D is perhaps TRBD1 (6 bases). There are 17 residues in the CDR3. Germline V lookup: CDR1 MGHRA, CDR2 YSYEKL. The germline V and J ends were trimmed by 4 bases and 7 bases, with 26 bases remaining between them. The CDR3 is CASSPTFSAGERGEQYF. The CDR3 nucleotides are TGCGCCAGCAGCCCCACCTTCTCCGCAGGGGAAAGGGGTGAGCAGTACTTC.